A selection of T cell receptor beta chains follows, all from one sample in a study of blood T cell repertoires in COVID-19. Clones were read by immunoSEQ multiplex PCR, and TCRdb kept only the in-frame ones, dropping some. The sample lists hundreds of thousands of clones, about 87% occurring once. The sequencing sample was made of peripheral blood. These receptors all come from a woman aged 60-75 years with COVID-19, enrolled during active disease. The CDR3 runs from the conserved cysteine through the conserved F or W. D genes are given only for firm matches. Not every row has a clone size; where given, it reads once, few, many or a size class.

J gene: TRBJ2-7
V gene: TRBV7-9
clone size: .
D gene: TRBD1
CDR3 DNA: TGTGCCAGCAGCTTACCGGGACAGGGGGCCTACGAGCAGTACTTC
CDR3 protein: CASSLPGQGAYEQYF

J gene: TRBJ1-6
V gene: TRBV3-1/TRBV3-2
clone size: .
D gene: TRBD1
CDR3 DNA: TGTGCCAGCAGCCCCCGGGACAGGGCCAATTCACCCCTCCACTTT
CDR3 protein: CASSPRDRANSPLHF

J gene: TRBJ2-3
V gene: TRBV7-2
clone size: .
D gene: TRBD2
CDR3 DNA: TGTGCCAGCAGCCCGGGGACTAGCGGGGTTACGCAGTATTTT
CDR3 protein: CASSPGTSGVTQYF

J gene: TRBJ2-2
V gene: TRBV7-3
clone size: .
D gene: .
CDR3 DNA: TGTGCCAGCAGCTTCAGGGGCACCGGGGAGCTGTTTTTT
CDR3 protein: CASSFRGTGELFF

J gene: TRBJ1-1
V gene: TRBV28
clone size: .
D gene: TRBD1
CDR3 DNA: TGTGCCAGCAGTTTGGGACCGACAGGGGACACTGAAGCTTTCTTT
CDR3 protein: CASSLGPTGDTEAFF

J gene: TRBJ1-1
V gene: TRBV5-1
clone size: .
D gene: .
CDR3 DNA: TGCGCCAGCAGCTTGTATCAGGGGCAGGGCACTGAAGCTTTCTTT
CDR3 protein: CASSLYQGQGTEAFF

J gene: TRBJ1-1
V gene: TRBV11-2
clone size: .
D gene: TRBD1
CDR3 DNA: TGTGCCAGCAGCTTGGGACAGGGCTCCACTGAAGCTTTCTTT
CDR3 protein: CASSLGQGSTEAFF

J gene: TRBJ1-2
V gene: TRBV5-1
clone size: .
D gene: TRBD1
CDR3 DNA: TGCGCCAGCACCCAAGGGACAGGATATGGCTACACCTTC
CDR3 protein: CASTQGTGYGYTF

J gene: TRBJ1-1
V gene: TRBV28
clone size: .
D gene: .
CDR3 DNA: TGTGCCAGCAGTTTTGGGGGGTCGGGTTGGGCTTTCTTT
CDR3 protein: CASSFGGSGWAFF

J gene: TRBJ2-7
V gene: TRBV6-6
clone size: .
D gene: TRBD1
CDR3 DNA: TGTGCCAGCAGTTCCGGGACAGGTACGTGGGAGCAGTACTTC
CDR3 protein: CASSSGTGTWEQYF

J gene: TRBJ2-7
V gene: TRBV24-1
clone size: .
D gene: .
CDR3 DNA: TGTGCCACCAGTGATTCCCGAACAGGGATCCACGAGCAGTACTTC
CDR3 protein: CATSDSRTGIHEQYF

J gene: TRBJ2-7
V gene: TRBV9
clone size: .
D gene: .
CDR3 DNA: TGTGCCAGCAGCGTAGGGGCAGCGGCCGCCCTCTCCTACGAGCAGTACTTC
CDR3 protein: CASSVGAAAALSYEQYF

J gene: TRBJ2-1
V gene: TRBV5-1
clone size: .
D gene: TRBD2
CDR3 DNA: TGCGCCAGCAGCCCGGGACTAGCGGGGGGCCTAAATGAGCAGTTCTTC
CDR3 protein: CASSPGLAGGLNEQFF

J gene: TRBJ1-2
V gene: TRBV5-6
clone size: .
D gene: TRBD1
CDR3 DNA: TGTGCCAGCAGCGCGGGACAGCCCTATGGCTACACCTTC
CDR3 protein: CASSAGQPYGYTF

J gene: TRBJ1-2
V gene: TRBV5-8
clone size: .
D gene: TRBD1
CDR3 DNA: TGTGCCAGCAGTCATGGACAGGGGGCGCGTGGCTACACCTTC
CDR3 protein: CASSHGQGARGYTF

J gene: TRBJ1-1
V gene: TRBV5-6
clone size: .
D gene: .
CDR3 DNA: TGTGCCAGCAGCTTGCGGGTAAACACTGAAGCTTTCTTT
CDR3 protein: CASSLRVNTEAFF

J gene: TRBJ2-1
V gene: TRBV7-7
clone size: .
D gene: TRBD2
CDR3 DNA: TGTGCTAGCAGCTCGCAGCGGGGGGCTAATGAGCAGTTCTTC
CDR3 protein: CASSSQRGANEQFF

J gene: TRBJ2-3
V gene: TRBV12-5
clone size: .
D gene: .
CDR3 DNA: TGTGCTAGTGGTAAGCAGGGATGGACAGATACGCAGTATTTT
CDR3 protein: CASGKQGWTDTQYF

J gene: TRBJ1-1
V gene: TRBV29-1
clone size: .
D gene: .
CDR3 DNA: TGCAACGTTGAAGTGTTTTCCTTGAACACTGAAGCTTTCTTT
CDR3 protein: CNVEVFSLNTEAFF

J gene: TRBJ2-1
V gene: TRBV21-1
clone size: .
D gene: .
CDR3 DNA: TGTGCCAGCAGCGCCCCTCACAGGGAAGGAATCAATGAGCAGTTCTTC
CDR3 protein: CASSAPHREGINEQFF

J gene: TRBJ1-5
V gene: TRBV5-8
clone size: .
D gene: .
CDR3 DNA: TGTGCCAGCAGCCCGGTCGGGGGAAGGAGTCAGCCCCAGCATTTT
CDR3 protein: CASSPVGGRSQPQHF

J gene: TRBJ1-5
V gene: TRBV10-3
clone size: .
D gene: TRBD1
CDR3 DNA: TGTGCCATCAGTGACCCGGGACAGGGCGTTCAGCCCCAGCATTTT
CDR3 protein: CAISDPGQGVQPQHF

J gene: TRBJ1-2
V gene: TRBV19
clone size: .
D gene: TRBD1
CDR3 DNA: TGTGCCAGTAGTGTCCCGGGACAGGGGGCTTTTTACACCTTC
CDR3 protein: CASSVPGQGAFYTF

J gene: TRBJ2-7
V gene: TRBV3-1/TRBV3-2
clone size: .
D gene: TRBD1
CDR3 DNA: TGTGCCAGCAGTCGACAGGGGGGCCCCCCCGAGCAGTACTTC
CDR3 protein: CASSRQGGPPEQYF

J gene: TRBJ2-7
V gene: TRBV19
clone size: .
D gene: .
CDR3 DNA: TGTGCCAGTAGTATGGGCCGGGACAAATCCTACGAGCAGTACTTC
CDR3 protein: CASSMGRDKSYEQYF

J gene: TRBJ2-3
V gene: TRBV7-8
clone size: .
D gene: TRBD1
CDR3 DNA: TGTGCCAGCAGTCCGACAGGGTTGGACACAGATACGCAGTATTTT
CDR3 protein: CASSPTGLDTDTQYF

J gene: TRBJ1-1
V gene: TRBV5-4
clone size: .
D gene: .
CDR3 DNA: TGTGCCAGCAACATACAGGGAGTGAACACTGAAGCTTTCTTT
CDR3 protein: CASNIQGVNTEAFF

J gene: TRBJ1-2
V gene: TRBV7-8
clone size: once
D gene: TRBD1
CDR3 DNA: TGTGCCAGCAGCTTGGGGACAGGGGGGGACTATGGCTACACCTTC
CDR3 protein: CASSLGTGGDYGYTF

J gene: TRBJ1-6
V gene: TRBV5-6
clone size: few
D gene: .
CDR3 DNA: TGTGCCAGCAGCTCCGACAGGTCCTATAATTCACCCCTCCACTTT
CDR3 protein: CASSSDRSYNSPLHF

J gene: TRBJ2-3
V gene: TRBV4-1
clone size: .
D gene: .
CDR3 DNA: TGCGCCAGCAGCCAAGCTCTTAGCGGTCAATATGATACGCAGTATTTT
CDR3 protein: CASSQALSGQYDTQYF

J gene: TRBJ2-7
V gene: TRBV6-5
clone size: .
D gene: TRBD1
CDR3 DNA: TGTGCCAGCAGTTACAGTAGACAGGGGGCGAAAAACGAGCAGTACTTC
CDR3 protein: CASSYSRQGAKNEQYF

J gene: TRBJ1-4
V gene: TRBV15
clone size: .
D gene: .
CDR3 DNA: TGTGCCACCAGCAGAGGATCCGGAGAACTTAATGAAAAACTGTTTTTT
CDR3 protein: CATSRGSGELNEKLFF